Reported below is one TCR beta chain. The target antigen is unknown. This specimen belongs to a study of T cell repertoires in cytomegalovirus infection. Overall study context: Peptides in the study included HLA-C-restricted and HLA-B-restricted CMV epitopes. The public TCR beta signatures pointed to both CMV infection and matching HLA type. Study-wide findings and caveats: The ex vivo response showed dominance by HLA-C-restricted CMV-specific TCR beta clonotypes. Cumulative public TCR beta family frequency identified carriers of CMV plus the relevant HLA.

MiXCR, run by TCRdb on the reads, gives a single entry per CDR3 protein. This sample has about 830,000 distinct CDR3 sequences, with 30% to 35% found just once. Trimming pared 0 bases from V and 5 bases from J, leaving 11 bases between. This CDR3 region has 15 residues. CDR1 LNHDA and CDR2 SQIVND come from the germline V gene (reference sequence). This clonotype was sampled from a human donor in good health (CMV status not recorded). Some clones in this sample may be carry-over from other donors' samples. The genes are TRBV19 and TRBJ2-1; no clear D gene. Sequenced material: cultured CD8+ T cells from PBMCs, taken from culture after CMV antigen stimulation. DNA for the CDR3: TGTGCCAGTAGTATAGACTCGGCCAGGCACAATGAGCAGTTCTTC. Encoded protein: CASSIDSARHNEQFF.